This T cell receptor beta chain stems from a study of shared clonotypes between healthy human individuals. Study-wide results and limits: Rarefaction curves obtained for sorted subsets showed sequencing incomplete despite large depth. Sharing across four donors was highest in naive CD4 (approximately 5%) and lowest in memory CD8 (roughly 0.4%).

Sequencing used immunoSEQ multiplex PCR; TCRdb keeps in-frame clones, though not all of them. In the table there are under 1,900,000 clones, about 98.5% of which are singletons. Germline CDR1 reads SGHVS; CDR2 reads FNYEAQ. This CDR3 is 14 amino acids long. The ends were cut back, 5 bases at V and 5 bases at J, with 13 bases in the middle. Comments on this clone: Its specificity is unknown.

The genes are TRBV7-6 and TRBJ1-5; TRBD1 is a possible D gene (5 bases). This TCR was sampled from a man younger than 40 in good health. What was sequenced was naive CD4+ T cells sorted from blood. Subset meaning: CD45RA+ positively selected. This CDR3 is CASSQGTVYQPQHF. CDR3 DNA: TGTGCCAGCAGCCAAGGGACGGTGTATCAGCCCCAGCATTTT. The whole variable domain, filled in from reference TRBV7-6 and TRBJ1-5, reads GAGVSQSPRYKVTKRGQDVALRCDPISGHVSLYWYRQALGQGPEFLTYFNYEAQQDKSGLPNDRFSAERPEGSISTLTIQRTEQRDSAMYRCASSQGTVYQPQHFGDGTRLSIL.